These T cell receptor beta chains were read from a single sample in a study of T-cell memory formation after mild COVID-19. TCRdb recomputed calls from the 5' RACE reads with MiXCR, one row per CDR3 protein. The table records about 430,000 distinct CDR3 sequences, about 24% of them present only once. Input material: PBMCs or a T cell subset sorted from them (not recorded which). The receptors were gathered from an adult woman who had mild COVID-19 (a few samples of this study predate the infection). Cell type and time point are not known. Both conserved end residues are part of each CDR3. D genes are given only for firm matches. The listing skips clone size in some rows; elsewhere it reads once, few, many or a size class.

d_call: .; v_call: TRBV12-3/TRBV12-4; clone_size: .; j_call: TRBJ2-2; cdr3_aa: CATQKNTGELFF; cdr3_nt: TGTGCCACCCAGAAGAACACCGGGGAGCTGTTTTTT
d_call: .; v_call: TRBV5-1; clone_size: .; j_call: TRBJ1-4; cdr3_aa: CASSLGVTGVNEKLFF; cdr3_nt: TGCGCCAGCAGCTTGGGGGTGACAGGAGTAAATGAAAAACTGTTTTTT
d_call: .; v_call: TRBV25-1; clone_size: .; j_call: TRBJ1-1; cdr3_aa: CASSDDRRAFF; cdr3_nt: TGTGCCAGCTCAGACGACAGGCGGGCTTTCTTT
d_call: .; v_call: TRBV18; clone_size: .; j_call: TRBJ1-5; cdr3_aa: CASSPRGVQPQHF; cdr3_nt: TGTGCCAGCTCACCCCGGGGGGTACAGCCCCAGCATTTT
d_call: .; v_call: TRBV9; clone_size: .; j_call: TRBJ2-2; cdr3_aa: CASSVEGGPLGELFF; cdr3_nt: TGTGCCAGCAGCGTAGAGGGGGGGCCCCTCGGGGAGCTGTTTTTT
d_call: .; v_call: TRBV6-1; clone_size: .; j_call: TRBJ2-3; cdr3_aa: CASSTLGGGTDTQYF; cdr3_nt: TGTGCCAGCAGCACCCTAGGAGGGGGCACAGATACGCAGTATTTT
d_call: .; v_call: TRBV5-5; clone_size: .; j_call: TRBJ2-1; cdr3_aa: CASSTRTRADEQFF; cdr3_nt: TGTGCCAGCAGTACCCGGACCCGCGCCGATGAGCAGTTCTTC
d_call: .; v_call: TRBV29-1; clone_size: .; j_call: TRBJ2-5; cdr3_aa: CSVEDRGREETQYF; cdr3_nt: TGCAGCGTTGAAGATCGGGGCAGGGAAGAGACCCAGTACTTC
d_call: .; v_call: TRBV4-2; clone_size: .; j_call: TRBJ1-4; cdr3_aa: CASSQSPSATNEKLFF; cdr3_nt: TGTGCCAGCAGCCAATCTCCCTCAGCCACTAATGAAAAACTGTTTTTT
d_call: .; v_call: TRBV12-3/TRBV12-4; clone_size: .; j_call: TRBJ2-7; cdr3_aa: CATTTRDSLYEQYF; cdr3_nt: TGTGCCACGACTACGCGGGACAGTTTATACGAGCAGTACTTC
d_call: .; v_call: TRBV10-3; clone_size: .; j_call: TRBJ1-5; cdr3_aa: CAISEVGRHGNQPQHF; cdr3_nt: TGTGCCATCAGTGAAGTTGGGCGGCATGGCAATCAGCCCCAGCATTTT
d_call: .; v_call: TRBV4-3; clone_size: .; j_call: TRBJ2-2; cdr3_aa: CASSQVAGGTGELFF; cdr3_nt: TGCGCCAGCAGCCAAGTCGCTGGGGGCACCGGGGAGCTGTTTTTT
d_call: .; v_call: TRBV7-2; clone_size: many; j_call: TRBJ2-3; cdr3_aa: CASGDPRDTQYF; cdr3_nt: TGTGCCAGCGGGGATCCACGGGATACGCAGTATTTT
d_call: .; v_call: TRBV19; clone_size: .; j_call: TRBJ2-5; cdr3_aa: CASSIGPGRETQYF; cdr3_nt: TGTGCCAGTAGTATTGGGCCAGGCCGGGAGACCCAGTACTTC
d_call: .; v_call: TRBV5-1; clone_size: many; j_call: TRBJ1-2; cdr3_aa: CASSINPGHPNGYTF; cdr3_nt: TGCGCCAGCAGCATAAATCCGGGACACCCCAATGGCTACACCTTC
d_call: TRBD1; v_call: TRBV7-9; clone_size: .; j_call: TRBJ1-1; cdr3_aa: CASSTDRGIRSDTEAFF; cdr3_nt: TGTGCCAGCAGCACGGACAGGGGTATTAGGTCGGACACTGAAGCTTTCTTT
d_call: TRBD1; v_call: TRBV4-1; clone_size: .; j_call: TRBJ2-7; cdr3_aa: CASSLRTGTGGAEQYF; cdr3_nt: TGCGCCAGCAGCCTGAGGACCGGGACAGGGGGCGCGGAGCAGTACTTC
d_call: TRBD2; v_call: TRBV20-1; clone_size: .; j_call: TRBJ2-1; cdr3_aa: CSARKRGGLSYNEQFF; cdr3_nt: TGCAGTGCTAGAAAGCGGGGGGGCCTGTCCTACAATGAGCAGTTCTTC
d_call: TRBD1; v_call: TRBV6-5; clone_size: .; j_call: TRBJ1-5; cdr3_aa: CASRPDRANQPQHF; cdr3_nt: TGTGCCAGCAGACCCGACAGGGCCAATCAGCCCCAGCATTTT
d_call: .; v_call: TRBV20-1; clone_size: .; j_call: TRBJ1-2; cdr3_aa: CSARDFTYGYTF; cdr3_nt: TGCAGTGCTAGAGATTTCACCTATGGCTACACCTTC
d_call: TRBD2; v_call: TRBV12-3/TRBV12-4; clone_size: few; j_call: TRBJ2-1; cdr3_aa: CASSPAGEGNEQFF; cdr3_nt: TGTGCCAGCAGTCCAGCGGGGGAGGGGAATGAGCAGTTCTTC
d_call: .; v_call: TRBV6-6; clone_size: few; j_call: TRBJ1-1; cdr3_aa: CASSYSQLNTEAFF; cdr3_nt: TGTGCCAGCAGTTACTCGCAGTTGAACACTGAAGCTTTCTTT
d_call: .; v_call: TRBV7-9; clone_size: .; j_call: TRBJ2-7; cdr3_aa: CASSPQTGAPSYEQYF; cdr3_nt: TGTGCCAGCAGCCCCCAAACCGGGGCCCCCTCCTACGAGCAGTACTTC
d_call: TRBD1; v_call: TRBV5-1; clone_size: few; j_call: TRBJ1-1; cdr3_aa: CASSLRQGTEAFF; cdr3_nt: TGCGCCAGCAGCTTGAGACAGGGTACTGAAGCTTTCTTT
d_call: .; v_call: TRBV6-5; clone_size: few; j_call: TRBJ1-6; cdr3_aa: CASKIRSSYNSPLHF; cdr3_nt: TGTGCCAGCAAGATAAGGAGCTCCTATAATTCACCCCTCCACTTT
d_call: TRBD1; v_call: TRBV7-2; clone_size: once; j_call: TRBJ2-3; cdr3_aa: CASSTRQGSSTDTQYF; cdr3_nt: TGTGCCAGCAGCACCCGACAGGGGTCGAGCACAGATACGCAGTATTTT
d_call: TRBD1; v_call: TRBV9; clone_size: .; j_call: TRBJ1-2; cdr3_aa: CASSVDRGDAYGYTF; cdr3_nt: TGTGCCAGCAGCGTAGACAGGGGAGACGCATATGGCTACACCTTC
d_call: .; v_call: TRBV18; clone_size: .; j_call: TRBJ1-2; cdr3_aa: CASSPDLQQSYGYTF; cdr3_nt: TGTGCCAGCTCACCAGACCTACAGCAGTCCTATGGCTACACCTTC
d_call: .; v_call: TRBV11-1; clone_size: many; j_call: TRBJ2-1; cdr3_aa: CASSLGGRGGRPYNEQFF; cdr3_nt: TGTGCCAGCAGCTTAGGAGGACGAGGAGGGCGGCCCTACAATGAGCAGTTCTTC
d_call: .; v_call: TRBV4-1; clone_size: .; j_call: TRBJ1-5; cdr3_aa: CASSRLETGSRNQPQHF; cdr3_nt: TGCGCCAGCAGCCGATTAGAAACAGGGTCAAGGAATCAGCCCCAGCATTTT
d_call: TRBD1; v_call: TRBV5-1; clone_size: .; j_call: TRBJ2-3; cdr3_aa: CASSLFQGAGDTQYF; cdr3_nt: TGCGCCAGCAGCTTGTTCCAGGGGGCAGGGGATACGCAGTATTTT
d_call: .; v_call: TRBV5-4; clone_size: .; j_call: TRBJ2-1; cdr3_aa: CASRPYGGPGNEQFF; cdr3_nt: TGTGCCAGCAGACCTTACGGGGGGCCGGGTAATGAGCAGTTCTTC
d_call: TRBD1; v_call: TRBV12-3/TRBV12-4; clone_size: .; j_call: TRBJ1-5; cdr3_aa: CASSSPGQAYRPQHF; cdr3_nt: TGTGCCAGCAGTTCACCGGGACAGGCTTATCGGCCCCAGCATTTT